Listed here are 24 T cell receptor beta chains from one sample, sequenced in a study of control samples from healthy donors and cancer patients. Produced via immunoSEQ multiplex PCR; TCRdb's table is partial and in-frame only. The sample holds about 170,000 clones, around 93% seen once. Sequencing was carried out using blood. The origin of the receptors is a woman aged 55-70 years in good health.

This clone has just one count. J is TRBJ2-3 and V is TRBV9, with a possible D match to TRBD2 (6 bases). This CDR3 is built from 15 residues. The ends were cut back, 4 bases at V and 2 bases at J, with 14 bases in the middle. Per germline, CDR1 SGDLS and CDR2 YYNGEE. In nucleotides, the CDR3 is TGTGCCAGCAGCCGGGGCGGGGACCCCACAGATACGCAGTATTTT. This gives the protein CASSRGGDPTDTQYF.

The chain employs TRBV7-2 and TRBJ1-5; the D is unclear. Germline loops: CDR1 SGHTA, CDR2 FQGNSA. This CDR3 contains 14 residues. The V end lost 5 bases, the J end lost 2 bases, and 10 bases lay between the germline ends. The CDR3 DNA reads TGTGCCAGCAGCCAGCACAGAGGCAATCAGCCCCAGCATTTT. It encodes CASSQHRGNQPQHF.

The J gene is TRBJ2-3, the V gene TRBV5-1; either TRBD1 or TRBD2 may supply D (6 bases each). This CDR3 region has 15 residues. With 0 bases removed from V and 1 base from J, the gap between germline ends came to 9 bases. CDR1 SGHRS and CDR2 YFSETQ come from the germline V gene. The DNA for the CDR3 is TGCGCCAGCAGCTTGGACGGGGGCGGCACAGATACGCAGTATTTT. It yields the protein CASSLDGGGTDTQYF.

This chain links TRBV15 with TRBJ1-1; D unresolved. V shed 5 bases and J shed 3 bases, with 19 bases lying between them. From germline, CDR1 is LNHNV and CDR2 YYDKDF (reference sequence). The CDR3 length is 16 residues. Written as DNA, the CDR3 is TGTGCCACCAGCGGGATAGGGCTACGGGCGGACACTGAAGCTTTCTTT. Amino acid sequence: CATSGIGLRADTEAFF. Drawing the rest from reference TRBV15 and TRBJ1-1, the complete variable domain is DAMVIQNPRYQVTQFGKPVTLSCSQTLNHNVMYWYQQKSSQAPKLLFHYYDKDFNNEADTPDNFQSRRPNTSFCFLDIRSPGLGDTAMYLCATSGIGLRADTEAFFGQGTRLTVV.

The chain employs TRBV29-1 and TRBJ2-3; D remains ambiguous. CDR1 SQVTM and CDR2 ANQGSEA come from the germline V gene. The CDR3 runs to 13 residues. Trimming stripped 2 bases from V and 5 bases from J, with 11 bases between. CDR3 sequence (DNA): TGCAGCGTTGAAATAAGTGGTTTAGATACGCAGTATTTT. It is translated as CSVEISGLDTQYF.

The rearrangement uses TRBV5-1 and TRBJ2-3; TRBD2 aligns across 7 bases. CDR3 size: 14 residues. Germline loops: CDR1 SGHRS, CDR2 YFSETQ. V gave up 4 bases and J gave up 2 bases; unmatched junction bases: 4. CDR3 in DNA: TGCGCCAGCAGCCTCGGGGGGATCACAGATACGCAGTATTTT. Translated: CASSLGGITDTQYF.

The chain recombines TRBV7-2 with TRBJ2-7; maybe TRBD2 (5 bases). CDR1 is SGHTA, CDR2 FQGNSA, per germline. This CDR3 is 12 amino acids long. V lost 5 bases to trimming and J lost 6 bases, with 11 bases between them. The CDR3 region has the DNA TGTGCCAGCAGCCCGAGCCGGGGCGAGCAGTACTTC. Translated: CASSPSRGEQYF.

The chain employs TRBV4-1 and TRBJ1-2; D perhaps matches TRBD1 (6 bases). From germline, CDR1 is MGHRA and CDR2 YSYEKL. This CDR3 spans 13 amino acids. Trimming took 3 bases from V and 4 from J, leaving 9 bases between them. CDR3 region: CASSQGGGYGYTF. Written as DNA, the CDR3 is TGCGCCAGCAGCCAGGGGGGCGGCTATGGCTACACCTTC.

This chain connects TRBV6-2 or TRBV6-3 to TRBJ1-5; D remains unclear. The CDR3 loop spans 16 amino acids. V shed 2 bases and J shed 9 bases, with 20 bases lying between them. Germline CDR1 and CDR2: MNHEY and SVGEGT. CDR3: CASSYHGQFLGVPQHF. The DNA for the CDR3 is TGTGCCAGCAGTTACCACGGGCAGTTCCTTGGGGTGCCCCAGCATTTT.

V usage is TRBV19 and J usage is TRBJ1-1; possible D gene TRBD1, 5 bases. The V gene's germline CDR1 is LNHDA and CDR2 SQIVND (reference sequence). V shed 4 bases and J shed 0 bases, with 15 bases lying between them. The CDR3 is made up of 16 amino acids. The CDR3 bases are TGTGCCAGTAGTACGAAAAAAGGGGCAATGAACACTGAAGCTTTCTTT. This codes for CASSTKKGAMNTEAFF.

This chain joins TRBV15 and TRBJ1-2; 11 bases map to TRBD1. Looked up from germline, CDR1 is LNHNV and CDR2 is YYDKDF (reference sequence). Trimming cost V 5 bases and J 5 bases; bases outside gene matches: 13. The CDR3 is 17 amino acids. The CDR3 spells CATSESSWDRGMYGYTF. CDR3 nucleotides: TGTGCCACCAGCGAAAGCTCCTGGGACAGGGGGATGTATGGCTACACCTTC.

As DNA, the CDR3 is TGTGCCAGCTCACCGGAAGGGGAGCAGTTCTTC. This translates into CASSPEGEQFF. V usage is TRBV18 and J usage is TRBJ2-1; D not certain. The CDR3 spans 11 residues. Trimming removed 3 bases from V and 10 bases from J, with 7 bases in between. Germline V gene data show CDR1 as KGHSH and CDR2 as LQKENI.

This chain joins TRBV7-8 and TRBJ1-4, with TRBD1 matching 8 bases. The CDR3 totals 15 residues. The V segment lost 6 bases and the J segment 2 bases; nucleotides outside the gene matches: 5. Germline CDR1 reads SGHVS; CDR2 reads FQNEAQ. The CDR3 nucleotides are TGTGCCAGCAGGCAGGACAGGGTGACTAATGAAAAACTGTTTTTT. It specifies CASRQDRVTNEKLFF. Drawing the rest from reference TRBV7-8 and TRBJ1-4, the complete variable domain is GAGVSQSPRYKVAKRGQDVALRCDPISGHVSLFWYQQALGQGPEFLTYFQNEAQLDKSGLPSDRFFAERPEGSVSTLKIQRTQQEDSAVYLCASRQDRVTNEKLFFGSGTQLSVL.

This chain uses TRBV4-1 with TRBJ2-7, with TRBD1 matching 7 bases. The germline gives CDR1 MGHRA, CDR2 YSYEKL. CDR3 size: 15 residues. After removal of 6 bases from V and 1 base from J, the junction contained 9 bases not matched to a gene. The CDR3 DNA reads TGCGCCAGCAGTCCCTTCCCGGGACAGTCCTACGAGCAGTACTTC. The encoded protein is CASSPFPGQSYEQYF.

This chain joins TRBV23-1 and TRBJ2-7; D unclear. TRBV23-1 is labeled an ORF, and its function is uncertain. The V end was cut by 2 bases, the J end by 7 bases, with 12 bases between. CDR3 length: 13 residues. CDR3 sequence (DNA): TGCGCCAGCAGTCAACAATTCCGTTGGGAGCAGTACTTC. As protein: CASSQQFRWEQYF.

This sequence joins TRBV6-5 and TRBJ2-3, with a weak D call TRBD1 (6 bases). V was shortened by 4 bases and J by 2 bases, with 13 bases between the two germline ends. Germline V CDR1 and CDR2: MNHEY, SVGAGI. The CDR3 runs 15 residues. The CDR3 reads CASSLSTGPTDTQYF. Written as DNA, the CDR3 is TGTGCCAGCAGTTTATCGACAGGTCCCACAGATACGCAGTATTTT.

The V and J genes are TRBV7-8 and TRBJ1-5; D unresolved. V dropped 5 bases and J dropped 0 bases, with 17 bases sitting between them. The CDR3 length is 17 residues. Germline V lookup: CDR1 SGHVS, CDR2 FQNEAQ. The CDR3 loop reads CASSPAFAGISNQPQHF. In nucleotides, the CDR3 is TGTGCCAGCAGCCCTGCATTTGCCGGGATTAGCAATCAGCCCCAGCATTTT.

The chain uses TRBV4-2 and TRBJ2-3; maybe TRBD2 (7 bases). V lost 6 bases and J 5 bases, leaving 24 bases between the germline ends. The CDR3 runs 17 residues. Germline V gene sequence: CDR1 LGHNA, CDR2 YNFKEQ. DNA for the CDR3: TGTGCCAGCAGTAGTAGGGTGGGGGGGGCCGTTATAGATACGCAGTATTTT. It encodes CASSSRVGGAVIDTQYF.

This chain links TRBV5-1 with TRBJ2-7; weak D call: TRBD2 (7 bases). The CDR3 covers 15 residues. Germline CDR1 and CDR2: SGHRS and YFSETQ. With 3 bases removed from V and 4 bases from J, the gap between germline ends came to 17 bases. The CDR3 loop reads CASSSLPGGQYEQYF. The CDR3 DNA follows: TGCGCCAGCAGCTCACTCCCCGGGGGGCAGTACGAGCAGTACTTC. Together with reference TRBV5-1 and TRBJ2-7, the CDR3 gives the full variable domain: KAGVTQTPRYLIKTRGQQVTLSCSPISGHRSVSWYQQTPGQGLQFLFEYFSETQRNKGNFPGRFSGRQFSNSRSEMNVSTLELGDSALYLCASSSLPGGQYEQYFGPGTRLTVT.

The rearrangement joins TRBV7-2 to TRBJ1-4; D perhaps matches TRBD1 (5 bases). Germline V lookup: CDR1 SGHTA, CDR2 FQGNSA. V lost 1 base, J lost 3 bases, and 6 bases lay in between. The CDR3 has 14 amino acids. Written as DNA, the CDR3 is TGTGCCAGCAGCTTAGGAGGGGCTAATGAAAAACTGTTTTTT. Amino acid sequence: CASSLGGANEKLFF.

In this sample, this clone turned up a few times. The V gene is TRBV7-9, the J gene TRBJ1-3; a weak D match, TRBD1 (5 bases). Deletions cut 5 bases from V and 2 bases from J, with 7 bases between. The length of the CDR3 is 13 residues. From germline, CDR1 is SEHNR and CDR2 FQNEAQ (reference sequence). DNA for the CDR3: TGTGCCAGCAGCCTGGACACTGGAAACACCATATATTTT. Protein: CASSLDTGNTIYF.

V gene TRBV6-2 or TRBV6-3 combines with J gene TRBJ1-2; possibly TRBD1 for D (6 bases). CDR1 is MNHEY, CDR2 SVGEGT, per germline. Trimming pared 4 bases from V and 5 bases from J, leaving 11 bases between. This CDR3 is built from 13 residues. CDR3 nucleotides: TGTGCCAGCAGTTCGGGACATCAATATGGCTACACCTTC. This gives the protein CASSSGHQYGYTF.

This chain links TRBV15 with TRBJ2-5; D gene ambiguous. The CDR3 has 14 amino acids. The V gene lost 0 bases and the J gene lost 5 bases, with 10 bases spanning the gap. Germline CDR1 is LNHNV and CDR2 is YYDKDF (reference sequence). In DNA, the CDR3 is TGTGCCACCAGCAGAGATAAGGCGTCGGAGACCCAGTACTTC. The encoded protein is CATSRDKASETQYF.

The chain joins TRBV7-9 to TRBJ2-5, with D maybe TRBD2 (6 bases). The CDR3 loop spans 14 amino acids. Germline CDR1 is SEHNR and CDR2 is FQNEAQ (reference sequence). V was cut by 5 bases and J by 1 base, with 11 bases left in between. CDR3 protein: CASSIGLSQETQYF. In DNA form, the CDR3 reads TGTGCCAGCAGCATTGGACTATCCCAAGAGACCCAGTACTTC. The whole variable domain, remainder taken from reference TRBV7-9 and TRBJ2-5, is DTGVSQNPRHKITKRGQNVTFRCDPISEHNRLYWYRQTLGQGPEFLTYFQNEAQLEKSRLLSDRFSAERPKGSFSTLEIQRTEQGDSAMYLCASSIGLSQETQYFGPGTRLLVL.